One and the same sample provided the 23 T cell receptor beta chains below, sequenced in a study of identifying expanded T cells in peripheral blood. This table comes from immunoSEQ multiplex PCR, and its TCRdb copy is limited to in-frame clones, with some not included. This table holds 100,000 or so clones, approximately 89% found once. The sample comprised blood. These receptors all come from a person aged 18 to 70 in good health.

This chain joins TRBV29-1 and TRBJ2-1; TRBD1 matches at 8 bases. This CDR3 has 12 residues. V trimming: 8 bases; J trimming: 9 bases; junction bases outside the gene matches: 9. CDR1 is SQVTM, CDR2 ANQGSEA, per germline. The CDR3 sequence is CSSDREGGEQFF. Written as DNA, the CDR3 is TGCAGCTCGGACAGGGAAGGGGGTGAGCAGTTCTTC.

The chain combines TRBV19 with TRBJ1-1; D call uncertain. Trimming removed 5 bases at V and 5 bases at J, with 9 bases between. CDR1 and CDR2 (germline): LNHDA, SQIVND (reference sequence). The CDR3 is made up of 12 amino acids. CDR3 sequence reads: CASSWGNTEAFF. In DNA form, the CDR3 reads TGTGCCAGTAGTTGGGGAAATACTGAAGCTTTCTTT.

The V and J genes are TRBV19 and TRBJ1-5, with D tentatively TRBD1 (5 bases). CDR1 and CDR2 (germline): LNHDA, SQIVND (reference sequence). Trimming cost V 2 bases and J 1 base, with 21 bases left between them. CDR3 length: 19 amino acids. The CDR3 loop is CASSISPGKGLGSNQPQHF. The CDR3 DNA reads TGTGCCAGTAGTATAAGCCCAGGGAAAGGGTTAGGGAGCAATCAGCCCCAGCATTTT.

The chain combines TRBV5-6 with TRBJ2-6; D unresolved. V gave up 0 bases and J gave up 0 bases, with 10 bases separating them. This CDR3 spans 17 amino acids. Germline V gene data show CDR1 as SGHDT and CDR2 as YYEEEE. CDR3 residues: CASSLGGRNSGANVLTF. Here the CDR3 DNA reads TGTGCCAGCAGCTTGGGCGGACGGAACTCTGGGGCCAACGTCCTGACTTTC. Drawing the rest from reference TRBV5-6 and TRBJ2-6, the complete variable domain is DAGVTQSPTHLIKTRGQQVTLRCSPKSGHDTVSWYQQALGQGPQFIFQYYEEEERQRGNFPDRFSGHQFPNYSSELNVNALLLGDSALYLCASSLGGRNSGANVLTFGAGSRLTVL.

V and J are TRBV4-1 and TRBJ2-2, with D hard to call. Germline V gives CDR1 MGHRA, CDR2 YSYEKL. The V and J ends lost 4 bases and 6 bases respectively, with 15 bases between them. This CDR3 is 15 amino acids long. Here the CDR3 DNA reads TGCGCCAGCAGCCCGGGTGGGATCTTTCCCGGGGAGCTGTTTTTT. Protein product: CASSPGGIFPGELFF.

This clone came up a few times. The V gene is TRBV7-8, the J gene TRBJ2-3; TRBD1 matches 7 bases. CDR1 is SGHVS, CDR2 FQNEAQ, per germline. The trim removed 5 bases at V and 7 bases at J, leaving 12 bases unmatched. The CDR3 runs 15 residues. This chain's CDR3 is CASSGRQGLANTQYF. The CDR3 DNA follows: TGTGCCAGCAGCGGGCGACAGGGTTTGGCCAATACGCAGTATTTT.

As to this clone: Other DNA variants within this sample encode the same CDR3. The rearrangement joins TRBV7-6 to TRBJ2-3; D unclear. Germline V gene lookup returns CDR1 SGHVS and CDR2 FNYEAQ. V lost 5 bases and J 1 base, leaving 13 bases between the germline ends. The CDR3 spans 15 residues. DNA for the CDR3: TGTGCCAGCAGCCTACGAAGGACGGGCACAGATACGCAGTATTTT. It codes for CASSLRRTGTDTQYF.

V usage is TRBV19 and J usage is TRBJ2-7; 9 bases are shared with TRBD2. V gave up 5 bases and J gave up 4 bases; unmatched junction bases: 9. Germline-derived CDR1 and CDR2 are LNHDA and SQIVND (reference sequence). The CDR3 extends over 15 amino acids. CDR3 amino acids: CASSGASGETYEQYF. The CDR3 DNA follows: TGTGCCAGTAGTGGGGCTAGCGGGGAGACATACGAGCAGTACTTC. The full variable domain, in which reference TRBV19 and TRBJ2-7 provide the parts outside the CDR3, is DGGITQSPKYLFRKEGQNVTLSCEQNLNHDAMYWYRQDPGQGLRLIYYSQIVNDFQKGDIAEGYSVSREKKESFPLTVTSAQKNPTAFYLCASSGASGETYEQYFGPGTRLTVT.

The DNA for the CDR3 is TGTGCCAGCAGTGAATGGGACAGGGGCGGGAGCTACACCTTC. It encodes CASSEWDRGGSYTF. The chain carries TRBV6-1 and TRBJ1-2; 10 nucleotides line up with TRBD1. Germline CDR1 and CDR2: MNHNS and SASEGT. This CDR3 has 14 amino acids. V dropped 2 bases and J dropped 9; count of bases not matched to a gene: 6.

V gene TRBV5-1 combines with J gene TRBJ2-7; D is undetermined. The CDR3 length is 13 residues. Germline V gene sequence: CDR1 SGHRS, CDR2 YFSETQ. V shed 3 bases and J shed 2 bases, with 9 bases lying between them. CDR3: CASSSDGPYEQYF. DNA for the CDR3: TGCGCCAGCAGCTCGGACGGACCCTACGAGCAGTACTTC.

The rearrangement links TRBV9 to TRBJ1-4, with a tentative D call TRBD1 (5 bases). The CDR3 is made up of 17 amino acids. Germline V lookup: CDR1 SGDLS, CDR2 YYNGEE. V shed 1 base and J shed 0 bases, with 13 bases lying between them. The CDR3 DNA follows: TGTGCCAGCAGCGTACTGTGGGGGGGAACAACTAATGAAAAACTGTTTTTT. Translating it yields CASSVLWGGTTNEKLFF.

This clone appeared once. The CDR3 protein is CASIPGLAGVTSYNEQFF. The DNA of the CDR3 is TGTGCCAGCATTCCGGGACTAGCGGGAGTTACATCCTACAATGAGCAGTTCTTC. The chain recombines TRBV7-9 with TRBJ2-1; 14 nucleotides agree with TRBD2. The CDR3 length is 18 residues. Germline lookup yields CDR1 SEHNR and CDR2 FQNEAQ (reference sequence). J lost 1 base, V lost 7 bases, and 9 bases had no gene match. Supplemented by reference TRBV7-9 and TRBJ2-1, the full variable domain reads DTGVSQNPRHKITKRGQNVTFRCDPISEHNRLYWYRQTLGQGPEFLTYFQNEAQLEKSRLLSDRFSAERPKGSFSTLEIQRTEQGDSAMYLCASIPGLAGVTSYNEQFFGPGTRLTVL.

Turning to this clone: Compared with germline, one end of the junction differs, possibly owing to a read error. V gene TRBV28 combines with J gene TRBJ1-1, with 7 bases that match TRBD1. The germline gives CDR1 MDHEN, CDR2 SYDVKM. This CDR3 spans 13 amino acids. The CDR3 is CAGGGPEGTEAFF. Written as DNA, the CDR3 is TGCGCCGGAGGGGGCCCCGAGGGCACTGAAGCTTTCTTT.

Only one count was recorded for this clone. The J gene is TRBJ2-5, the V gene TRBV20-1; D call uncertain. Germline loops: CDR1 DFQATT, CDR2 SNEGSKA (reference sequence). The V gene lost 5 bases and the J gene lost 10 bases, with 14 bases spanning the gap. CDR3 length equals 11 residues. The CDR3 DNA follows: TGCAGTGCTTCCGGCAGGTCTATCCAGTACTTC. It encodes CSASGRSIQYF.

The V and J genes are TRBV11-1 and TRBJ2-4; no clear D gene. Trimming left V 4 bases short and J 7 bases short, with 11 bases between. Germline CDR1 and CDR2: SGHAT and FQDESV (reference sequence). This CDR3 region has 13 residues. CDR3 bases: TGTGCCAGCAGCTCGCCGGGCCTCAACATTCAGTACTTC. Its protein product is CASSSPGLNIQYF.

This chain uses TRBV7-2 with TRBJ2-2; 7 bases match TRBD2. The length of the CDR3 is 18 residues. Trimming cost V 2 bases and J 0 bases; bases outside gene matches: 9. Germline-derived CDR1 and CDR2 are SGHTA and FQGNSA. The CDR3 sequence is CASSLSGPRGANTGELFF. For the CDR3, the DNA is TGTGCCAGCAGCTTATCGGGCCCCCGGGGGGCGAACACCGGGGAGCTGTTTTTT.

V is TRBV28 and J is TRBJ2-7, with 8 bases fitting TRBD2. Germline-derived CDR1 and CDR2 are MDHEN and SYDVKM. V lost 5 bases to trimming and J lost 0 bases; unmatched junction nucleotides: 12. The CDR3 sequence is 17 residues long. The CDR3 coding sequence is TGTGCCAGCAGTCCCTTCGAAGGGCGGGAGGACTCCTACGAGCAGTACTTC. Its translation is CASSPFEGREDSYEQYF.

The J gene is TRBJ2-7, the V gene TRBV5-1, with a weak D call TRBD1 (6 bases). The CDR3 sequence is 14 residues long. Trimming pared 3 bases from V and 0 bases from J, leaving 10 bases between. Germline CDR1 is SGHRS and CDR2 is YFSETQ. CDR3 amino acids: CASSWDTSSYEQYF. CDR3 nucleotide sequence: TGCGCCAGCAGCTGGGACACCAGCTCCTACGAGCAGTACTTC.

This clone has just one count. This chain connects TRBV4-1 to TRBJ2-7; TRBD2 might be the D (5 bases). Germline CDR1 is MGHRA and CDR2 is YSYEKL. The length of the CDR3 is 13 residues. The V and J ends lost 4 bases and 1 base respectively, with 8 bases between them. Written as DNA, the CDR3 is TGCGCCAGCAGCCTCGACTATTCCTACGAGCAGTACTTC. Translated, it gives CASSLDYSYEQYF.

The chain employs TRBV5-1 and TRBJ1-2, with TRBD1 identical over 7 bases. The CDR3 contains 15 residues. J was trimmed by 7 bases and V by 7 bases; bases with no gene match: 16. Germline V gene lookup returns CDR1 SGHRS and CDR2 YFSETQ. The CDR3 is CASRLGQDLGVGYTF. The CDR3 region has the DNA TGCGCCAGCCGTCTCGGACAGGACCTAGGGGTTGGCTACACCTTC.

J is TRBJ1-2 and V is TRBV9, with D unclear. The CDR3 is 14 residues long. Germline lookup yields CDR1 SGDLS and CDR2 YYNGEE. V gave up 0 bases and J gave up 2 bases, with 8 bases separating them. CDR3 in amino acids: CASSVVEGNYGYTF. The CDR3 coding sequence is TGTGCCAGCAGCGTAGTGGAGGGAAACTATGGCTACACCTTC.

The chain employs TRBV28 and TRBJ2-1, with a weak D call TRBD2 (5 bases). The CDR3 sequence is 14 residues long. Trimming shortened V by 5 bases and J by 8 bases, and 16 bases separated the two germline ends. The germline CDR1 and CDR2 sequences are MDHEN and SYDVKM. CDR3 loop: CASSAGNIIDEQFF. The CDR3 bases are TGTGCCAGCAGTGCCGGGAACATTATCGATGAGCAGTTCTTC.

The chain is built from TRBV7-8 and TRBJ2-7, with 7 bases matching TRBD1. CDR3 length: 14 residues. Germline V CDR1 and CDR2: SGHVS, FQNEAQ. V was pared by 0 bases and J by 2 bases, with 1 base of the junction left unmatched. The CDR3 loop is CASSLATGAYEQYF. The CDR3 DNA reads TGTGCCAGCAGCTTAGCAACAGGGGCCTACGAGCAGTACTTC. The whole variable domain, filled in from reference TRBV7-8 and TRBJ2-7, reads GAGVSQSPRYKVAKRGQDVALRCDPISGHVSLFWYQQALGQGPEFLTYFQNEAQLDKSGLPSDRFFAERPEGSVSTLKIQRTQQEDSAVYLCASSLATGAYEQYFGPGTRLTVT.